The T cell receptor beta chain described here comes from a study of blood T cell repertoires in COVID-19. Study-wide background: Spain, Italy and the United States supplied samples that represented acute and convalescent COVID-19.

Sequenced by immunoSEQ multiplex PCR; TCRdb stores in-frame clones only, minus some. The sample records roughly 190,000 clones, around 83% being singletons. Germline CDR1 and CDR2: MNHEY and SVGAGI. The CDR3 spans 12 residues. V was clipped by 7 bases and J by 0 bases, with 6 bases between them. The origin of this receptor is a woman aged 60-75 years with acute or convalescent COVID-19. The sample was peripheral blood. J is TRBJ1-2 and V is TRBV6-5; D is unclear. This chain's CDR3 is CASTPSNYGYTF. In DNA form, the CDR3 reads TGTGCCAGCACCCCTTCTAACTATGGCTACACCTTC.